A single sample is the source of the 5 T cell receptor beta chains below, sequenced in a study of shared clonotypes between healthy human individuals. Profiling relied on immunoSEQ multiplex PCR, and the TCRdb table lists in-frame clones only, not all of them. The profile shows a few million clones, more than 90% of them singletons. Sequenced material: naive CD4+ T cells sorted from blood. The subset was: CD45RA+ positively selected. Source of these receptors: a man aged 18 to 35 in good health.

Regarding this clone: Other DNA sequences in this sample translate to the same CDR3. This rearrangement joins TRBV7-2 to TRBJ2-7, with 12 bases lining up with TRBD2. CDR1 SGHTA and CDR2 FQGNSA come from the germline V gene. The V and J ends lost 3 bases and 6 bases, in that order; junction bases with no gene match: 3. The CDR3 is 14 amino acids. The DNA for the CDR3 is TGTGCCAGCAGCTTGGGACTAGCGGGTGCCGAGCAGTACTTC. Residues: CASSLGLAGAEQYF. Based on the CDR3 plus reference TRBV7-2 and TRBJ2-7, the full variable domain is GAGVSQSPSNKVTEKGKDVELRCDPISGHTALYWYRQSLGQGLEFLIYFQGNSAPDKSGLPSDRFSAERTGGSVSTLTIQRTQQEDSAVYLCASSLGLAGAEQYFGPGTRLTVT.

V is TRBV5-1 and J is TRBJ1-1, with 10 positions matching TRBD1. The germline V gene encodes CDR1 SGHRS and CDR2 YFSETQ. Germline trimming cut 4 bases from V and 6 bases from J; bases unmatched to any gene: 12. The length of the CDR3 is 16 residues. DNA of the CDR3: TGCGCCAGCAGCCCGACAGGGGGCCCCGAGGGCGCTGAAGCTTTCTTT. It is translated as CASSPTGGPEGAEAFF.

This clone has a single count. CDR3 in amino acids: CASSPRGTYNSPLHF. The CDR3 nucleotides read TGTGCCAGCAGTCCGAGGGGAACCTATAATTCACCCCTCCACTTT. V usage is TRBV6-6 and J usage is TRBJ1-6; a possible D gene is TRBD1 (5 bases). There are 15 residues in the CDR3. The germline V and J ends were trimmed by 5 bases and 2 bases, with 10 bases remaining between them. The germline V gene encodes CDR1 MNHNY and CDR2 SVGAGI (reference sequence).

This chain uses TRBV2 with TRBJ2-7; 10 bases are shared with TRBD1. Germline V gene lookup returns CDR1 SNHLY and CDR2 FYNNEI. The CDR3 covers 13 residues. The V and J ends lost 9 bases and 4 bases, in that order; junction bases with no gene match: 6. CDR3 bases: TGTGCCAGTAACCGGGACAGGGGTTACGAGCAGTACTTC. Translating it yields CASNRDRGYEQYF.

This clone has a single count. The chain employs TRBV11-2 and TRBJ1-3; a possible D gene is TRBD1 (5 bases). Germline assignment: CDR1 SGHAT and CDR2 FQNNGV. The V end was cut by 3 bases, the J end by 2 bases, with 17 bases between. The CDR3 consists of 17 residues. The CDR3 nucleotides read TGTGCCAGCAGCTTGGGACCCGATCTTAGAGCTGGAAACACCATATATTTT. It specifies CASSLGPDLRAGNTIYF.